One and the same sample provided the 31 T cell receptor beta chains below, sequenced in a study of T cell repertoires in cytomegalovirus infection. TCRdb reanalysed the reads using MiXCR and keeps one entry per CDR3 protein. Among fewer than 350,000 distinct CDR3 sequences listed, 17% were seen once. Sequenced sample: PBMCs. The receptor set was obtained from a human donor in good health (CMV status not recorded). Some clones in this sample may be carry-over from other donors' samples.

This clonotype was seen more than once but under ten times. V gene TRBV5-4 combines with J gene TRBJ2-1; tentative D call: TRBD1 (6 bases). CDR1 and CDR2 from the germline V gene are SGHNT and YYREEE (reference sequence). This CDR3 comprises 14 residues. V was trimmed by 3 bases and J by 4 bases, leaving 11 bases between them. The CDR3 DNA reads as TGTGCCAGCAGCTCTTCTAGGGGGTACAATGAGCAGTTCTTC. The encoded protein is CASSSSRGYNEQFF.

The table lists this clonotype with a few counts. This chain joins TRBV24-1 and TRBJ2-4; the D is unclear. From germline, CDR1 is KGHDR and CDR2 SFDVKD. Between the trimmed V and J ends, which lost 9 bases and 0 bases, there was a span of 11 bases. The CDR3 has 14 residues. The CDR3 DNA is TGTGCCACCTTTCTCTTACTAGCCAAAAACATTCAGTACTTC. Translation gives CATFLLLAKNIQYF.

This clonotype has more than one count but fewer than ten. The V gene is TRBV20-1, the J gene TRBJ1-1; D is possibly TRBD1 (6 bases). The CDR3 contains 15 residues. Germline CDR1 DFQATT, CDR2 SNEGSKA (reference sequence). The V gene lost 0 bases and the J gene lost 1 base, with 12 bases spanning the gap. The CDR3 region has the DNA TGCAGTGCTAGAGATCCGGCAGGGGAGAACACTGAAGCTTTCTTT. Protein sequence: CSARDPAGENTEAFF.

The rearrangement joins TRBV11-2 to TRBJ2-3; no definite D call. This CDR3 comprises 19 residues. Trimming shortened V by 4 bases and J by 6 bases, and 29 bases separated the two germline ends. CDR1 SGHAT and CDR2 FQNNGV come from the germline V gene. CDR3 sequence: CASSSPTLVSKHPRDTQYF. In DNA form, the CDR3 reads TGTGCCAGCAGCTCCCCAACTCTGGTTTCCAAGCACCCCAGGGATACGCAGTATTTT.

This clonotype was seen many times. The chain is built from TRBV28 and TRBJ2-1; perhaps TRBD2 as D (6 bases). The CDR3 is 15 residues long. Germline-derived CDR1 and CDR2 are MDHEN and SYDVKM. V lost 2 bases to trimming and J lost 0 bases, with 8 bases between them. The CDR3 DNA follows: TGTGCCAGCAGTTTAACCGGGAGCTCCTACAATGAGCAGTTCTTC. This gives the protein CASSLTGSSYNEQFF.

The sample holds many counts of this clonotype. The genes are TRBV7-2 and TRBJ1-6; D not certain. V was clipped by 5 bases and J by 8 bases, with 19 bases between them. Germline V gene lookup returns CDR1 SGHTA and CDR2 FQGNSA. The CDR3 runs 16 residues. The CDR3 region has the DNA TGTGCCAGCAGCCCTGATCTCGGGCGCGTTGATTCACCCCTCCACTTT. Protein sequence: CASSPDLGRVDSPLHF.

This clonotype was observed a handful of times. The rearrangement uses TRBV4-3 and TRBJ2-2; D tentatively fits TRBD1 or TRBD2 (5 bases each). The length of the CDR3 is 13 residues. The V gene lost 4 bases and the J gene lost 8 bases, with 11 bases spanning the gap. From germline, CDR1 is LGHNA and CDR2 YSLEER. CDR3 DNA: TGCGCCAGCAGCCGGCACGGGACGGGGGAGCTGTTTTTT. Its translation: CASSRHGTGELFF.

This clonotype has only a few counts. This chain links TRBV5-1 with TRBJ1-1; TRBD1 might be the D (6 bases). The V gene's germline CDR1 is SGHRS and CDR2 YFSETQ. This CDR3 has 14 amino acids. V was clipped by 4 bases and J by 3 bases, with 13 bases between them. In DNA, the CDR3 is TGCGCCAGCAGCCCTGACCAGGGGCACACTGAAGCTTTCTTT. It encodes CASSPDQGHTEAFF.

This sequence joins TRBV7-2 and TRBJ1-6; TRBD1 might be the D (6 bases). The ends were cut back, 3 bases at V and 5 bases at J, with 11 bases in the middle. CDR3 length equals 15 residues. Germline V gives CDR1 SGHTA, CDR2 FQGNSA. CDR3 nucleotides: TGTGCCAGCAGCTTGCGACAGGCGAATAATTCACCCCTCCACTTT. Its translation: CASSLRQANNSPLHF.

This clonotype was counted between two and nine times. V and J are TRBV4-1 and TRBJ2-7; 8 nucleotides agree with TRBD1. The V gene end was trimmed by 2 bases and the J gene end by 3 bases; junction bases not matched to a gene: 12. Germline V gives CDR1 MGHRA, CDR2 YSYEKL. CDR3 length: 17 residues. The CDR3 loop reads CASSQNSMGQVIYEQYF. The DNA for the CDR3 is TGCGCCAGCAGCCAAAACTCGATGGGACAGGTTATCTACGAGCAGTACTTC.

This clonotype was recorded at least ten times. The chain employs TRBV12-3 or TRBV12-4 and TRBJ2-7; 9 bases agree with TRBD1. This CDR3 spans 15 amino acids. Unmatched junction bases numbered 11, after V lost 5 bases and J lost 6 bases. DNA of the CDR3: TGTGCCAGCAGTGGGACCGGGACAGGGTCGCGCGAGCAGTACTTC. It is translated as CASSGTGTGSREQYF.

This clonotype occurred many times. The chain joins TRBV27 to TRBJ2-1; D is possibly TRBD1 (6 bases). Deletions cut 4 bases from V and 1 base from J, with 17 bases between. This CDR3 comprises 17 residues. Per the germline V gene, CDR1 is MNHEY and CDR2 is SMNVEV (reference sequence). Here the CDR3 reads CASSYLQGPNSYNEQFF. The CDR3 coding sequence is TGTGCCAGCAGTTATCTACAGGGACCAAATTCCTACAATGAGCAGTTCTTC.

In its sample, this clonotype was seen many times. The chain combines TRBV7-2 with TRBJ2-3, with D tentatively TRBD2 (6 bases). Germline V gives CDR1 SGHTA, CDR2 FQGNSA. The CDR3 sequence is 15 residues long. Trimming stripped 2 bases from V and 4 bases from J, with 13 bases between. The CDR3 sequence: CASSLRMAGPDTQYF. CDR3 coding DNA: TGTGCCAGCAGCTTACGGATGGCGGGGCCAGATACGCAGTATTTT.

The chain links TRBV28 to TRBJ1-5, with D perhaps matching TRBD1 (5 bases). Germline assignment: CDR1 MDHEN and CDR2 SYDVKM. Trimming pared 6 bases from V and 0 bases from J, leaving 12 bases between. The CDR3 totals 15 residues. The CDR3 spells CASRPPGGSNQPQHF. CDR3 nucleotides: TGTGCCAGCAGGCCCCCCGGGGGTAGCAATCAGCCCCAGCATTTT.

This clonotype has just a few counts. This rearrangement joins TRBV12-3 or TRBV12-4 to TRBJ2-5; TRBD2 matches 12 bases. Unmatched junction bases numbered 6, after V lost 5 bases and J lost 5 bases. The length of the CDR3 is 15 residues. The CDR3 loop reads CASSHGLAGWETQYF. Here the CDR3 DNA reads TGTGCCAGCAGTCATGGACTAGCGGGGTGGGAGACCCAGTACTTC.

The chain has TRBV7-9 and TRBJ1-1; 7 nucleotides line up with TRBD1. V shed 0 bases, J shed 3 bases, and the junction held 7 bases outside the gene matches. The CDR3 sequence is 16 residues long. The V gene's germline CDR1 is SEHNR and CDR2 FQNEAQ (reference sequence). The CDR3 spells CASSLAEGARDTEAFF. Written as DNA, the CDR3 is TGTGCCAGCAGCTTAGCTGAGGGGGCGCGGGACACTGAAGCTTTCTTT. Based on the CDR3 plus reference TRBV7-9 and TRBJ1-1, the full variable domain is DTGVSQNPRHKITKRGQNVTFRCDPISEHNRLYWYRQTLGQGPEFLTYFQNEAQLEKSRLLSDRFSAERPKGSFSTLEIQRTEQGDSAMYLCASSLAEGARDTEAFFGQGTRLTVV.

The genes are TRBV9 and TRBJ2-3; D is uncertain. The CDR3 extends over 13 amino acids. Germline V lookup: CDR1 SGDLS, CDR2 YYNGEE. V dropped 0 bases and J dropped 6 bases, with 8 bases sitting between them. The CDR3 DNA sequence: TGTGCCAGCAGCGTAGAGTGGGTCGATACGCAGTATTTT. This gives the protein CASSVEWVDTQYF.

This clonotype appeared many times. The chain employs TRBV7-2 and TRBJ1-4; 7 bases are shared with TRBD1. Per the germline V gene, CDR1 is SGHTA and CDR2 is FQGNSA. This CDR3 spans 14 amino acids. Germline trimming cut 5 bases from V and 4 bases from J; bases unmatched to any gene: 4. The DNA for the CDR3 is TGTGCCAGCAGCCAGGACAGGAGTAATGAAAAACTGTTTTTT. This sequence encodes CASSQDRSNEKLFF.

This clonotype came up a few times. The rearrangement links TRBV4-2 to TRBJ2-7; no definite D call. CDR1 LGHNA and CDR2 YNFKEQ come from the germline V gene. V was clipped by 1 base and J by 0 bases, with 13 bases between them. The CDR3 loop spans 16 amino acids. CDR3 residues: CASSQAWQPSSYEQYF. DNA of the CDR3: TGTGCCAGCAGCCAAGCGTGGCAGCCTAGCTCCTACGAGCAGTACTTC.

The sample holds many counts of this clonotype. This chain joins TRBV7-2 and TRBJ2-7; 12 nucleotides agree with TRBD2. Germline CDR1 and CDR2: SGHTA and FQGNSA. With 4 bases clipped from V and 0 bases from J, the junction kept 4 bases outside the gene matches. This CDR3 has 16 residues. CDR3 region: CASSWTSGAVSYEQYF. DNA of the CDR3: TGTGCCAGCAGCTGGACTAGCGGGGCGGTCTCCTACGAGCAGTACTTC.

The V gene is TRBV6-5, the J gene TRBJ2-1; D is possibly TRBD1 (5 bases). V lost 2 bases to trimming and J lost 3 bases, with 5 bases between them. The CDR3 runs 13 residues. CDR1 is MNHEY and CDR2 is SVGAGI in the germline V gene. The CDR3 loop is CASSYRGYNEQFF. The DNA of the CDR3 is TGTGCCAGCAGTTACAGGGGCTACAATGAGCAGTTCTTC.

This clonotype showed up just a few times. CDR3 coding DNA: TGTGCCAGCAGTTACTCGAGACGGGGAGATCACTATGGCTACACCTTC. This translates into CASSYSRRGDHYGYTF. The genes are TRBV6-6 and TRBJ1-2; D remains unclear. Germline loops: CDR1 MNHNY, CDR2 SVGAGI (reference sequence). Between the trimmed V and J ends, which lost 0 bases and 3 bases, there was a span of 14 bases. The CDR3 runs to 16 residues.

This clonotype was seen a handful of times. The chain recombines TRBV5-6 with TRBJ1-1; D perhaps matches TRBD1 (6 bases). V lost 0 bases, J lost 7 bases, and 13 bases lay in between. Germline CDR1 SGHDT, CDR2 YYEEEE. CDR3 length equals 14 residues. Here the CDR3 reads CASSLAGGGVEAFF. The DNA of the CDR3 is TGTGCCAGCAGCTTGGCGGGGGGCGGCGTTGAAGCTTTCTTT.

Ten or more counts support this clonotype. The chain recombines TRBV7-2 with TRBJ2-2, with 11 positions matching TRBD1. This CDR3 has 15 amino acids. Germline CDR1 is SGHTA and CDR2 is FQGNSA. Trimming cost V 6 bases and J 7 bases; bases outside gene matches: 7. The CDR3: CASRRTGGAVGELFF. The CDR3 DNA sequence: TGTGCCAGCAGGCGGACAGGGGGCGCGGTCGGGGAGCTGTTTTTT.

This clonotype was seen repeatedly, ten times or more. The chain recombines TRBV7-2 with TRBJ1-2; 9 bases agree with TRBD1. J was trimmed by 6 bases and V by 4 bases; bases with no gene match: 9. Germline V gene sequence: CDR1 SGHTA, CDR2 FQGNSA. The CDR3 is made up of 15 amino acids. CDR3 DNA: TGTGCCAGCAGCTCATCATACAGGGGGCCCCATGGCTACACCTTC. Its protein product is CASSSSYRGPHGYTF.

Remarks on this clonotype: This may come from a read error, since a much larger clone is one base off. V is TRBV12-3 or TRBV12-4 and J is TRBJ1-1; D ambiguous. The CDR3 sequence is 17 residues long. CDR3 residues: CVSSLSVGFRLSTEAFF. The CDR3 DNA sequence: TGTGTCAGCAGTTTATCAGTGGGATTTCGCTTAAGCACTGAAGCTTTCTTT.

This clonotype was counted at least ten times. The junction departs from the called germline gene at one end, perhaps through a read error. The chain recombines TRBV7-7 with TRBJ1-5; possibly TRBD1 for D (5 bases). This CDR3 region has 17 residues. Germline CDR1 SSHAT, CDR2 FNYEAQ (reference sequence). CDR3 in DNA: TGTGCTAGCAGCTTAACAGCTTACCCAGGGATCAATCAGCCCCAGCATTTT. Its protein product is CASSLTAYPGINQPQHF.

This clonotype was recorded at least ten times. The chain is built from TRBV12-3 or TRBV12-4 and TRBJ2-7; 8 nucleotides match TRBD1. There are 14 residues in the CDR3. The V and J ends lost 5 bases and 1 base, in that order; junction bases with no gene match: 4. CDR3 nucleotides: TGTGCCAGCAGTCCTGACAGGGGTTCCTACGAGCAGTACTTC. The encoded protein is CASSPDRGSYEQYF.

The chain has TRBV6-1 and TRBJ1-1; 8 bases are a match to TRBD1. The germline V gene encodes CDR1 MNHNS and CDR2 SASEGT. The CDR3 runs to 15 residues. V shed 6 bases and J 1 base; nucleotides not matched to a gene: 7. CDR3 in DNA: TGTGCCAGCAGCCTTACAGACAGGGGGAACACTGAAGCTTTCTTT. It specifies CASSLTDRGNTEAFF.

In this sample, this clonotype turned up a few times. This rearrangement joins TRBV28 to TRBJ2-7, with 12 bases matching TRBD2. Looked up from germline, CDR1 is MDHEN and CDR2 is SYDVKM. The CDR3 length is 15 residues. V lost 0 bases to trimming and J lost 5 bases; unmatched junction nucleotides: 2. CDR3 residues: CASSLWTSGGNEQYF. CDR3 nucleotide sequence: TGTGCCAGCAGTTTATGGACTAGCGGGGGCAACGAGCAGTACTTC.

The V gene is TRBV19, the J gene TRBJ2-2; D is possibly TRBD2 (5 bases). Germline CDR1 LNHDA, CDR2 SQIVND (reference sequence). Trimming cost V 7 bases and J 0 bases, with 9 bases left between them. The length of the CDR3 is 14 residues. CDR3 loop: CASIGLPNTGELFF. The CDR3 nucleotides are TGTGCCAGTATTGGACTTCCGAACACCGGGGAGCTGTTTTTT.